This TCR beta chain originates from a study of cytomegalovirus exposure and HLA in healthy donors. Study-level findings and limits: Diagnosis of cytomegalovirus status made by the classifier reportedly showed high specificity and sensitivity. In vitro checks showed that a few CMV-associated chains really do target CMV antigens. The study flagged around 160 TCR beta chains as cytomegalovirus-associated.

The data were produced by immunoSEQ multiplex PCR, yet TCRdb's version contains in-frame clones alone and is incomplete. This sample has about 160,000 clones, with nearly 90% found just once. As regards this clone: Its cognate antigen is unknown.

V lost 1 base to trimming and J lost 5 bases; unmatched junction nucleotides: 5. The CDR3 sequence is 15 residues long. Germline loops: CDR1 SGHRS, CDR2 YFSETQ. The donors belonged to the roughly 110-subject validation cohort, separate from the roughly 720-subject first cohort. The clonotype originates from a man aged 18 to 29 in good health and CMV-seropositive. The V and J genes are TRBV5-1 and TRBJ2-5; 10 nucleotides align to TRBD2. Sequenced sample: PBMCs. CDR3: CASSLLGTSAETQYF. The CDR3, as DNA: TGCGCCAGCAGCTTGTTAGGGACTAGCGCCGAGACCCAGTACTTC.